The 22 T cell receptor beta chains presented below share a single source sample, sequenced in a study of a mutant IDH1 vaccine in newly diagnosed glioma. The time point denotes: week 5, during vaccination. Vaccine doses each comprised 300 ug of mutant IDH1 20-mer peptide, with topical imiquimod. These receptors have no known antigen. Data came from immunoSEQ multiplex PCR; TCRdb stores just in-frame clones and leaves some out. Of around 49,000 clones listed, around 80% are singletons. The sequencing here drew on PBMCs, taken from a glioma patient whose treatment included an IDH1 peptide vaccine. These receptors came from a man aged 45-65 years with glioma.

This chain links TRBV19 with TRBJ1-1; 8 nucleotides agree with TRBD1. The CDR3 contains 14 residues. The V and J ends lost 4 bases and 5 bases, in that order; junction bases with no gene match: 6. Looked up from germline, CDR1 is LNHDA and CDR2 is SQIVND (reference sequence). For the CDR3, the DNA is TGTGCCAGTAGTACTGGACAGGGTGCAACTGAAGCTTTCTTT. Its translation is CASSTGQGATEAFF. Drawing the rest from reference TRBV19 and TRBJ1-1, the complete variable domain is DGGITQSPKYLFRKEGQNVTLSCEQNLNHDAMYWYRQDPGQGLRLIYYSQIVNDFQKGDIAEGYSVSREKKESFPLTVTSAQKNPTAFYLCASSTGQGATEAFFGQGTRLTVV.

V gene TRBV30 combines with J gene TRBJ2-3; maybe TRBD1 (6 bases). The CDR3 is 14 amino acids. Trimming removed 2 bases at V and 2 bases at J, with 11 bases between. CDR1 and CDR2 (germline): GTSNPN, SVGIG (reference sequence). CDR3 in amino acids: CAWSRTGTTDTQYF. The CDR3 coding sequence is TGTGCCTGGAGTCGTACAGGGACCACAGATACGCAGTATTTT.

The chain joins TRBV7-2 to TRBJ1-1; 8 positions agree with TRBD1. Germline V gene data show CDR1 as SGHTA and CDR2 as FQGNSA. V trimming: 2 bases; J trimming: 5 bases; junction bases outside the gene matches: 7. The CDR3 has 15 amino acids. The CDR3 DNA follows: TGTGCCAGCAGCTTAATTCAGGGGGCGTATACTGAAGCTTTCTTT. It specifies CASSLIQGAYTEAFF.

This clone was observed a few times. The chain couples TRBV9 to TRBJ2-7, with 9 bases identical to TRBD1. CDR1 SGDLS and CDR2 YYNGEE come from the germline V gene. This CDR3 is built from 16 residues. J gave up 3 bases and V 4 bases, and 11 bases lay outside the gene matches. CDR3 sequence reads: CASSPYGGQGYYEQYF. CDR3 coding DNA: TGTGCCAGCAGCCCTTATGGGGGACAGGGCTACTACGAGCAGTACTTC.

This clone was seen a handful of times. The V call is TRBV6-6, the J call TRBJ1-5, with 8 bases aligning to TRBD1. The CDR3 totals 15 residues. Germline loops: CDR1 MNHNY, CDR2 SVGAGI (reference sequence). V lost 2 bases to trimming and J lost 4 bases; unmatched junction nucleotides: 4. As DNA, the CDR3 is TGTGCCAGCAGTTACCCGGGACAGGAGAATCAGCCCCAGCATTTT. Translated, it gives CASSYPGQENQPQHF.

The V gene is TRBV15, the J gene TRBJ1-5; a possible D gene is TRBD1 (5 bases). The V gene lost 0 bases and the J gene lost 5 bases, with 5 bases spanning the gap. The CDR3 has 13 residues. Germline V gives CDR1 LNHNV, CDR2 YYDKDF (reference sequence). CDR3 in amino acids: CATSREQDQPQHF. CDR3 nucleotide sequence: TGTGCCACCAGCAGAGAACAGGATCAGCCCCAGCATTTT.

The rearrangement joins TRBV11-2 to TRBJ1-5; D gene ambiguous. The length of the CDR3 is 13 residues. Germline-derived CDR1 and CDR2 are SGHAT and FQNNGV. Trimming cost V 5 bases and J 5 bases, with 10 bases left between them. The CDR3 sequence is CASSRNLDQPQHF. CDR3 sequence (DNA): TGTGCCAGCAGCCGGAACCTAGATCAGCCCCAGCATTTT.

This clone showed up just a few times. This rearrangement joins TRBV19 to TRBJ1-5, with D possibly being TRBD1 (6 bases). Germline CDR1 LNHDA, CDR2 SQIVND (reference sequence). This CDR3 is built from 18 residues. V was cut by 5 bases and J by 0 bases, with 20 bases left in between. Here the CDR3 DNA reads TGTGCCAGTAGTTCGGGGGGCTGGCCCTTCAATAGCAATCAGCCCCAGCATTTT. Protein sequence: CASSSGGWPFNSNQPQHF.

This clone came up once. The chain carries TRBV5-1 and TRBJ2-2; D not certain. Germline assignment: CDR1 SGHRS and CDR2 YFSETQ. V lost 6 bases, J lost 4 bases, and 16 bases lay in between. This CDR3 has 15 amino acids. The CDR3 loop reads CASTPASGPTGELFF. DNA of the CDR3: TGCGCCAGCACCCCGGCTTCAGGCCCCACCGGGGAGCTGTTTTTT.

The genes are TRBV30 and TRBJ2-5, with 9 bases matching TRBD2. The CDR3 contains 15 residues. Germline V CDR1 and CDR2: GTSNPN, SVGIG (reference sequence). With V trimmed by 5 bases and J by 5 bases, 12 bases remained unmatched. The CDR3 is CAWGTGGGAGETQYF. The CDR3 DNA is TGTGCCTGGGGGACGGGCGGGGGGGCCGGTGAGACCCAGTACTTC.

The V call is TRBV2, the J call TRBJ2-7; 8 bases fit TRBD1. The CDR3 spans 15 residues. Per germline, CDR1 SNHLY and CDR2 FYNNEI. V gave up 4 bases and J gave up 0 bases; unmatched junction bases: 5. CDR3 bases: TGTGCCAGCAGTGCAGGGGGCGAGAGCTCCTACGAGCAGTACTTC. It yields the protein CASSAGGESSYEQYF.

The rearrangement uses TRBV6-5 and TRBJ1-2; D might be TRBD1 (6 bases). Germline V gene sequence: CDR1 MNHEY, CDR2 SVGAGI. V gave up 6 bases and J gave up 6 bases, with 17 bases separating them. CDR3 length equals 14 residues. CDR3 amino acids: CASRPDRLPDGYTF. CDR3 in DNA: TGTGCCAGCAGACCTGACAGGCTCCCCGATGGCTACACCTTC.

The chain employs TRBV7-6 and TRBJ2-7; D is unresolved. The CDR3 spans 11 residues. V was shortened by 10 bases and J by 7 bases, with 14 bases between the two germline ends. The V gene's germline CDR1 is SGHVS and CDR2 FNYEAQ. The CDR3 nucleotides read TGTGCCACCTCCCGCGGCCGGGAGCAGTACTTC. As protein: CATSRGREQYF.

This clone was detected only a few times. The V gene is TRBV4-3, the J gene TRBJ1-1; D remains ambiguous. The CDR3 covers 12 residues. Germline V lookup: CDR1 LGHNA, CDR2 YSLEER. Trimming left V 3 bases short and J 4 bases short, with 6 bases between. The chain's CDR3 is CASSHGGTEAFF. The CDR3 DNA reads TGCGCCAGCAGCCACGGCGGCACTGAAGCTTTCTTT.

V usage is TRBV30 and J usage is TRBJ2-5; no clear D. There are 12 residues in the CDR3. Trimming removed 4 bases from V and 4 bases from J, with 10 bases in between. Germline V gives CDR1 GTSNPN, CDR2 SVGIG (reference sequence). Here the CDR3 DNA reads TGTGCCTGGAATGACTGGACAGAGACCCAGTACTTC. It specifies CAWNDWTETQYF.

This rearrangement joins TRBV25-1 to TRBJ1-4; the match to TRBD1 covers 7 bases. Germline CDR1 and CDR2: MGHDK and SYGVNS. CDR3 length: 14 amino acids. Trimming took 2 bases from V and 5 from J; bases not matched to a gene: 2. The CDR3, as DNA: TGTGCCAGCAGTGAAATAGGGGGCAATGAAAAACTGTTTTTT. Encoded protein: CASSEIGGNEKLFF.

This clone was counted once. The CDR3 nucleotides read TGCGCCAGCAGCTTGGTGAGAGATACGCAGTATTTT. Protein sequence: CASSLVRDTQYF. The chain couples TRBV5-1 to TRBJ2-3; D unresolved. CDR3 length: 12 residues. Trimming removed 0 bases from V and 5 bases from J, with 4 bases in between. Germline CDR1 is SGHRS and CDR2 is YFSETQ. The full variable domain, in which reference TRBV5-1 and TRBJ2-3 provide the parts outside the CDR3, is KAGVTQTPRYLIKTRGQQVTLSCSPISGHRSVSWYQQTPGQGLQFLFEYFSETQRNKGNFPGRFSGRQFSNSRSEMNVSTLELGDSALYLCASSLVRDTQYFGPGTRLTVL.

V is TRBV27 and J is TRBJ2-7, with D maybe TRBD2 (5 bases). This CDR3 region has 14 residues. The V gene lost 6 bases and the J gene lost 3 bases, with 15 bases spanning the gap. Germline assignment: CDR1 MNHEY and CDR2 SMNVEV (reference sequence). CDR3 sequence (DNA): TGTGCCAGCAGCCCTGCCTCTGGAGGCTACGAGCAGTACTTC. Its translation: CASSPASGGYEQYF.

The genes are TRBV4-2 and TRBJ2-5; D is undetermined. The CDR3 covers 14 residues. The germline gives CDR1 LGHNA, CDR2 YNFKEQ. Trimming took off 0 bases at V and 2 bases at J, with 7 bases between the two ends. The CDR3 DNA sequence: TGTGCCAGCAGCCAAGAAGTTAGGCAAGAGACCCAGTACTTC. Protein sequence: CASSQEVRQETQYF.

This chain uses TRBV14 with TRBJ2-1, with no clear D. Trimming took off 3 bases at V and 4 bases at J, with 7 bases between the two ends. The CDR3 totals 13 residues. Germline V gives CDR1 SGHDN, CDR2 FVKESK. The CDR3 DNA is TGTGCCAGCAGCCACGCTTTTTACAATGAGCAGTTCTTC. This translates into CASSHAFYNEQFF. The complete variable domain, with remaining parts taken from reference TRBV14 and TRBJ2-1, reads EAGVTQFPSHSVIEKGQTVTLRCDPISGHDNLYWYRRVMGKEIKFLLHFVKESKQDESGMPNNRFLAERTGGTYSTLKVQPAELEDSGVYFCASSHAFYNEQFFGPGTRLTVL.

This chain connects TRBV6-5 to TRBJ2-2; D gene unclear. Trimming removed 6 bases at V and 3 bases at J, with 14 bases between. The CDR3 covers 15 residues. The germline V gene encodes CDR1 MNHEY and CDR2 SVGAGI. The CDR3 protein is CASRKGQEYTGELFF. The CDR3 bases are TGTGCCAGCAGAAAGGGTCAGGAGTACACCGGGGAGCTGTTTTTT.

The CDR3 DNA sequence: TGTGCCTGGAGTCCCCCGGGCAGTTGGAGAAATGAGCAGTTCTTC. Translated, it gives CAWSPPGSWRNEQFF. The rearrangement links TRBV30 to TRBJ2-1; D unclear. CDR1 is GTSNPN, CDR2 SVGIG, per germline (reference sequence). V was clipped by 2 bases and J by 7 bases, with 18 bases between them. This CDR3 has 15 amino acids.